This T cell receptor beta chain was sequenced for a study of identifying expanded T cells in peripheral blood. The CDR3 loop spans 16 amino acids. Trimming cost V 5 bases and J 0 bases, with 11 bases left between them. Germline V gene sequence: CDR1 MDHEN, CDR2 SYDVKM. During the collection period, no donor immune events like infections were recorded. Sequencing used immunoSEQ multiplex PCR; TCRdb keeps in-frame clones, though not all of them. Of 100,000 or so clones listed, around nine tenths were seen once; the top ten hold 15% to 20%. Study-wide points: Technical replicates showed roughly 1.2 changed clones; around two weeks around 15; four weeks 19.

As concerns this clone: Antigen: not known.

V gene TRBV28 combines with J gene TRBJ2-6; no clear D gene. The sample was blood. The clonotype was recovered from a person between 18 and 75 years old in good health. For the CDR3, the DNA is TGTGCCAGCAGTACCCTACACCACTCTGGGGCCAACGTCCTGACTTTC. It specifies CASSTLHHSGANVLTF.